The T cell receptor beta chain described here comes from a study of blood T cell repertoires in COVID-19. Across the study: From the United States, Italy and Spain came samples of acute and convalescent COVID-19. PBMCs, B-cell-depleted T cells, or T cells were the source of the cDNA or gDNA that made up the material.

The authors' processing: Quantification of nucleated cells was approximated via reference gene primer amplification. The method was immunoSEQ multiplex PCR; TCRdb's version includes in-frame clones alone and lacks a portion of them. The D gene and trimming were derived from the DNA, and the V and J assignments and clone size from that table. The table lists approximately 200,000 clones, approximately 89% of them singletons. V shed 5 bases and J 2 bases; nucleotides not matched to a gene: 3. The CDR3 runs to 15 residues. The V gene's germline CDR1 is MDHEN and CDR2 SYDVKM. The sample holds one count of this clone.

The material sequenced was peripheral blood. The J gene is TRBJ2-3, the V gene TRBV28, with 11 bases aligning to TRBD2. The receptor comes from a woman aged 25 to 39 with acute or convalescent COVID-19. Here the CDR3 reads CASSTTSGDTDTQYF. The CDR3 DNA is TGTGCCAGCAGTACGACTAGCGGGGACACAGATACGCAGTATTTT.